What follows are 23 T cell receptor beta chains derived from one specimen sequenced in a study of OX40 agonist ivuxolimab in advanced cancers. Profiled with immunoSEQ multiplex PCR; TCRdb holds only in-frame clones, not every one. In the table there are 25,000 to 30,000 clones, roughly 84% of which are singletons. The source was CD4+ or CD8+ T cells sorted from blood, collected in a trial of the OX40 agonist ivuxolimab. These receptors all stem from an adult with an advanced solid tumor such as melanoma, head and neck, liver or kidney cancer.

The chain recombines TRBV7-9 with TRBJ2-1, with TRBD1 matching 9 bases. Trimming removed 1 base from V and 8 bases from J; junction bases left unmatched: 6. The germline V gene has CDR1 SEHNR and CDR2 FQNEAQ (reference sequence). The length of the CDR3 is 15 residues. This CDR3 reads CASSLVGTGFYEQFF. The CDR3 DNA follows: TGTGCCAGCAGCTTAGTAGGGACAGGGTTTTATGAGCAGTTCTTC. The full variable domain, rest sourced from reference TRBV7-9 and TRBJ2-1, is DTGVSQNPRHKITKRGQNVTFRCDPISEHNRLYWYRQTLGQGPEFLTYFQNEAQLEKSRLLSDRFSAERPKGSFSTLEIQRTEQGDSAMYLCASSLVGTGFYEQFFGPGTRLTVL.

The chain's CDR3 is CASSRRLATNEKLFF. CDR3 nucleotide sequence: TGTGCCAGCAGCCGTCGACTCGCAACTAATGAAAAACTGTTTTTT. V gene TRBV7-2 combines with J gene TRBJ1-4; unclear D gene. V shed 5 bases and J shed 0 bases, with 10 bases lying between them. Looked up from germline, CDR1 is SGHTA and CDR2 is FQGNSA. This CDR3 region has 15 residues.

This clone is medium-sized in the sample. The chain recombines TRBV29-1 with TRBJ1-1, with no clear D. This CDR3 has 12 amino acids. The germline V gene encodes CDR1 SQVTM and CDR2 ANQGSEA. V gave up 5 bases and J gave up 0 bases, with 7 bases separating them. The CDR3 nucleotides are TGCAGCGTTAAGACTTTGAACACTGAAGCTTTCTTT. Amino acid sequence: CSVKTLNTEAFF.

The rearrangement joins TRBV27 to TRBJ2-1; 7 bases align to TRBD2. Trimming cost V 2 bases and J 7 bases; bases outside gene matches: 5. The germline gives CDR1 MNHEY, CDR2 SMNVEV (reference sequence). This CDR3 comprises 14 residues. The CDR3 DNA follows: TGTGCCAGCAGTTTACTACTAGCGAGTAATGAGCAGTTCTTC. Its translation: CASSLLLASNEQFF.

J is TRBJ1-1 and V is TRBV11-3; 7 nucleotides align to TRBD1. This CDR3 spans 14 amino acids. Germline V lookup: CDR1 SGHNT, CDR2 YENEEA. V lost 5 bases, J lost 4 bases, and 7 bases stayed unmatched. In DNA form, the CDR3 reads TGTGCCAGCAGCATTCGGGCAGGGGGCACTGAAGCTTTCTTT. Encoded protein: CASSIRAGGTEAFF.

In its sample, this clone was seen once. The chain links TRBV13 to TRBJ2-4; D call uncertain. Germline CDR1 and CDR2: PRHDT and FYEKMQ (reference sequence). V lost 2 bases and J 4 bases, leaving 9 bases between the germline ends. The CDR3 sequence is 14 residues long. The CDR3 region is CASSLRSNKNIQYF. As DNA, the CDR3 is TGTGCCAGCAGCTTAAGGTCCAATAAAAACATTCAGTACTTC.

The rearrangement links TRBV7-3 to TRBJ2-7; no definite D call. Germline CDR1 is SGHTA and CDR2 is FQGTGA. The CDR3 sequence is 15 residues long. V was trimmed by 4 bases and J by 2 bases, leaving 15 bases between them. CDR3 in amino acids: CASSSGPGSTYEQYF. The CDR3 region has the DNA TGTGCCAGCAGCTCTGGGCCAGGCTCCACCTACGAGCAGTACTTC.

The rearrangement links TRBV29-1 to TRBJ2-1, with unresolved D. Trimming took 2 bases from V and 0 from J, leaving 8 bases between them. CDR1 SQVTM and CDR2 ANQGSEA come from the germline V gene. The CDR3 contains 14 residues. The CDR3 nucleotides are TGCAGCGTTGAATTGTCGGACTCCTACAATGAGCAGTTCTTC. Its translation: CSVELSDSYNEQFF.

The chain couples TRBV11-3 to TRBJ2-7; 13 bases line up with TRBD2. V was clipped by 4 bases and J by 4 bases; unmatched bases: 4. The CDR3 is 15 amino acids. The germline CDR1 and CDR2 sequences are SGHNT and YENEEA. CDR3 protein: CASSSLAGGPYEQYF. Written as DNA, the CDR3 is TGTGCCAGCAGCTCACTAGCGGGAGGGCCGTACGAGCAGTACTTC.

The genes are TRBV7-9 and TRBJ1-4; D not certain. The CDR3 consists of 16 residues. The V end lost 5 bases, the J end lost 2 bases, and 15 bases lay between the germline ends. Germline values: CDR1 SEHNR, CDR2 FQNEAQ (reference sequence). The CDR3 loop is CASSPTGDPTNEKLFF. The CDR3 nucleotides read TGTGCCAGCAGCCCTACCGGGGATCCGACTAATGAAAAACTGTTTTTT.

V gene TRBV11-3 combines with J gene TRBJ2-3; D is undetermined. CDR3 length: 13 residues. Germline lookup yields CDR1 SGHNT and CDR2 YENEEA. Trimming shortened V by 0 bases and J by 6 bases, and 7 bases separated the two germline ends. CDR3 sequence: CASSLDQFDTQYF. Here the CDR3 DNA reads TGTGCCAGCAGCTTAGACCAATTCGATACGCAGTATTTT.

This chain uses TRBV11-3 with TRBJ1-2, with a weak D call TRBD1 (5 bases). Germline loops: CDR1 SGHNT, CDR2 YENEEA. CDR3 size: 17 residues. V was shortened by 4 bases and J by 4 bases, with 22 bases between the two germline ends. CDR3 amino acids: CASSSQGGNAVGYGYTF. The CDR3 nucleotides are TGTGCCAGCAGCTCCCAGGGAGGGAACGCCGTGGGCTATGGCTACACCTTC.

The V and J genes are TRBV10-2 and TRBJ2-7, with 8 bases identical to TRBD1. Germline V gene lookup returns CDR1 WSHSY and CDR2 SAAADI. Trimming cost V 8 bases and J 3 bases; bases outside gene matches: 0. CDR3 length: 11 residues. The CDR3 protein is CASGQGYEQYF. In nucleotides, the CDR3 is TGCGCCAGCGGACAGGGCTACGAGCAGTACTTC.

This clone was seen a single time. The CDR3: CASSLPGTEAFF. In nucleotides, the CDR3 is TGTGCCAGCAGCTTACCGGGCACTGAAGCTTTCTTT. The chain combines TRBV7-9 with TRBJ1-1; D remains unclear. Germline V gives CDR1 SEHNR, CDR2 FQNEAQ (reference sequence). This CDR3 comprises 12 residues. Deletions cut 2 bases from V and 4 bases from J, with 5 bases between.

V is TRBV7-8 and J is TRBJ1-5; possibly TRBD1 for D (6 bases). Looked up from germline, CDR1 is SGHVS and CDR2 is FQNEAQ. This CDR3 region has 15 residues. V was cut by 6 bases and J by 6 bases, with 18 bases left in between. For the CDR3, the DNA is TGTGCCAGCAGTTATCTCAGGGGCTCTGGTCAGCCCCAGCATTTT. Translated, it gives CASSYLRGSGQPQHF.

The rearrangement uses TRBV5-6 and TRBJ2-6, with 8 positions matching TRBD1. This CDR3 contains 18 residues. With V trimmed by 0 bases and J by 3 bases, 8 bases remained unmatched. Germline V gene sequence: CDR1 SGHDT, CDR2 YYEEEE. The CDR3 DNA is TGTGCCAGCAGCTTGGGCCAGGGGGCTTCTATTGGGGCCAACGTCCTGACTTTC. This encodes CASSLGQGASIGANVLTF.

CDR3 bases: TGCAGCGCAACCTCAGGGGGCCCTCAAGAGACCCAGTACTTC. This sequence encodes CSATSGGPQETQYF. V and J are TRBV29-1 and TRBJ2-5; 8 bases agree with TRBD1. CDR1 is SQVTM, CDR2 ANQGSEA, per germline. The V segment lost 7 bases and the J segment 2 bases; nucleotides outside the gene matches: 9. The CDR3 is made up of 14 amino acids.

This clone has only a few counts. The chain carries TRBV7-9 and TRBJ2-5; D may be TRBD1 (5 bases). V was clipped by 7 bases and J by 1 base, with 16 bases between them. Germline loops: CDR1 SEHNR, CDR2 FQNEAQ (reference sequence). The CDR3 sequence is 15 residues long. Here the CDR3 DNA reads TGTGCCAGCAACAGTGGTCGGCAGGGCCAAGAGACCCAGTACTTC. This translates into CASNSGRQGQETQYF.

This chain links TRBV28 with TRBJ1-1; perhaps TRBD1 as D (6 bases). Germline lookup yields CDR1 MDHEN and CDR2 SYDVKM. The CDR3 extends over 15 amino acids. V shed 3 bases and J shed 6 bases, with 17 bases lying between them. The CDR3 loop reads CASSFGNREFSEAFF. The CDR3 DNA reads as TGTGCCAGCAGTTTTGGTAACAGGGAATTCTCTGAAGCTTTCTTT.

The CDR3 bases are TGTGCCAGCAGCCCAGACAGGAACACCGGGGAGCTGTTTTTT. It is translated as CASSPDRNTGELFF. J is TRBJ2-2 and V is TRBV7-6; TRBD1 is a possible D gene (5 bases). The CDR3 is 14 residues long. In germline, CDR1 is SGHVS, CDR2 FNYEAQ. Trimming left V 5 bases short and J 1 base short, with 8 bases between. Full variable domain (outside the CDR3, taken from reference TRBV7-6 and TRBJ2-2): GAGVSQSPRYKVTKRGQDVALRCDPISGHVSLYWYRQALGQGPEFLTYFNYEAQQDKSGLPNDRFSAERPEGSISTLTIQRTEQRDSAMYRCASSPDRNTGELFFGEGSRLTVL.

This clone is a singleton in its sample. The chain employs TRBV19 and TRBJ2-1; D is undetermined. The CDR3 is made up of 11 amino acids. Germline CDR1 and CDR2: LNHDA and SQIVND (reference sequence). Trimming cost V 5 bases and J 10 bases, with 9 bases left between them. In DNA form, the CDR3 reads TGTGCCAGTAGTCTAGGGCGGGAGCAGTTCTTC. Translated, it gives CASSLGREQFF.

The CDR3 DNA follows: TGTGCCAGCAGCTCGGGGGACGGTGAACCAAACACAGATACGCAGTATTTT. This codes for CASSSGDGEPNTDTQYF. V is TRBV7-4 and J is TRBJ2-3; the D gene is possibly TRBD2 (6 bases). Germline CDR1 reads SGHVT; CDR2 reads SQSDAQ. The V gene lost 4 bases and the J gene lost 2 bases, with 19 bases spanning the gap. The CDR3 runs to 17 residues.

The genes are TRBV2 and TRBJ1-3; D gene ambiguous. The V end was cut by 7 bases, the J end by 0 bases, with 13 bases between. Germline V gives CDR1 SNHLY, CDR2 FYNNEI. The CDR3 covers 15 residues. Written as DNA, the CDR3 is TGTGCCAGCAAGGAGGCGACGGGCTCTGGAAACACCATATATTTT. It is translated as CASKEATGSGNTIYF.